This is a list of T cell receptor beta chains from one sample in a study of T cell responses to AZD1222 COVID-19 vaccine. Generated by immunoSEQ multiplex PCR, the TCRdb table keeps only in-frame clones and is missing some. There are around 130,000 clones in the sample; around 84% occur only once, and roughly an eighth lies in the top ten. The specimen was peripheral blood, collected on day 0 of AZD1222 vaccination. The receptors were gathered from an adult in good health. The CDR3 runs from the conserved cysteine through the conserved F or W. A D gene is named only where the DNA matches it firmly. Part of the rows lack a size; the others show once, few, many or a class for expanded clones.

TRBV4-3	.	TRBJ2-4	.	CASSHSWGAKNIQYF	TGCGCCAGCAGCCACTCCTGGGGGGCCAAAAACATTCAGTACTTC
TRBV18	once	TRBJ2-7	.	CASSPESELTYEQYF	TGTGCCAGCTCACCAGAATCAGAGCTAACCTACGAGCAGTACTTC
TRBV5-1	once	TRBJ1-1	.	CASSSVPGETEAFF	TGCGCCAGCAGTTCCGTTCCGGGGGAAACTGAAGCTTTCTTT
TRBV7-2	.	TRBJ2-5	.	CASSLAWVRETQYF	TGTGCCAGCAGCTTAGCTTGGGTTAGGGAGACCCAGTACTTC
TRBV7-8	.	TRBJ1-6	.	CASSLDRGPLHF	TGTGCCAGCAGCTTAGATAGAGGGCCCCTCCACTTT
TRBV2	few	TRBJ1-1	.	CASSEPWDGEAFF	TGTGCCAGCAGTGAACCGTGGGACGGTGAAGCTTTCTTT
TRBV11-3	.	TRBJ2-1	TRBD1	CASSLDRVHEQFF	TGTGCCAGCAGCTTGGACAGGGTTCATGAGCAGTTCTTC
TRBV12-3/TRBV12-4	.	TRBJ1-2	.	CASSLGGQRGYTF	TGTGCCAGCAGTTTAGGAGGGCAGAGGGGCTACACCTTC
TRBV2	.	TRBJ2-5	.	CASSLHSQETQYF	TGTGCCAGCAGTCTACATAGCCAAGAGACCCAGTACTTC
TRBV7-6	.	TRBJ2-2	TRBD1	CASSLIGTGANTGELFF	TGTGCCAGCAGCTTAATAGGGACAGGGGCGAACACCGGGGAGCTGTTTTTT
TRBV28	.	TRBJ2-2	TRBD1	CASSKDRGPNTGELFF	TGTGCCAGCAGTAAGGACAGGGGACCAAACACCGGGGAGCTGTTTTTT
TRBV6-5	.	TRBJ1-2	.	CASSPDGYYGYTF	TGTGCCAGCAGCCCGGACGGATACTATGGCTACACCTTC
TRBV6-2/TRBV6-3	.	TRBJ1-2	.	CASSFSAVGYTF	TGTGCCAGCAGTTTTTCGGCGGTTGGCTACACCTTC
TRBV9	.	TRBJ1-2	.	CASSKTGRENYGYTF	TGTGCCAGCAGCAAAACCGGACGGGAGAACTATGGCTACACCTTC
TRBV7-6	.	TRBJ2-7	TRBD1	CASSSTGTGEVEQYF	TGTGCCAGCAGCTCGACCGGGACAGGGGAGGTCGAGCAGTACTTC
TRBV6-1	few	TRBJ1-1	.	CASSELRVGDTEAFF	TGTGCCAGCAGTGAACTCAGGGTCGGGGACACTGAAGCTTTCTTT
TRBV5-5	few	TRBJ1-2	TRBD1	CASSYTGTANYGYTF	TGTGCCAGCAGCTACACCGGGACAGCGAACTATGGCTACACCTTC
TRBV21-1	.	TRBJ1-6	.	CASSAHGTANSYNSPLHF	TGTGCCAGCAGCGCACACGGGACAGCCAACTCCTATAATTCACCCCTCCACTTT
TRBV19	.	TRBJ1-1	.	CASSISSNTEAFF	TGTGCCAGTAGTATAAGTTCGAACACTGAAGCTTTCTTT
TRBV2	.	TRBJ2-1	.	CASTGRANEQFF	TGTGCCAGCACGGGGCGAGCCAATGAGCAGTTCTTC
TRBV28	.	TRBJ1-5	TRBD1	CASSQWWRDRVGQPQHF	TGTGCCAGCAGTCAATGGTGGAGAGACAGGGTCGGTCAGCCCCAGCATTTT
TRBV5-1	.	TRBJ1-2	.	CASSAGPQVKDYGYTF	TGCGCCAGCAGCGCCGGTCCGCAGGTCAAGGACTATGGCTACACCTTC
TRBV2	.	TRBJ2-3	TRBD2	CASNQRGGSDTQYF	TGTGCCAGCAACCAGCGGGGGGGTTCAGATACGCAGTATTTT
TRBV10-3	.	TRBJ2-1	TRBD2	CAISEGSGRVEQFF	TGTGCCATCAGTGAAGGTAGCGGGAGAGTCGAGCAGTTCTTC
TRBV5-6	.	TRBJ2-2	TRBD1	CASSPGAQGRGRELFF	TGTGCCAGCAGCCCAGGGGCACAGGGGCGAGGCCGGGAGCTGTTTTTT
TRBV2	.	TRBJ2-3	.	CASRGRTSTDTQYF	TGTGCCAGCAGGGGAAGAACATCCACAGATACGCAGTATTTT
TRBV18	once	TRBJ1-1	.	CASSPGPMRNTEAFF	TGTGCCAGCTCGCCGGGACCCATGAGGAACACTGAAGCTTTCTTT
TRBV5-1	.	TRBJ2-7	.	CASSWGQKGDEQYF	TGCGCCAGCAGCTGGGGACAAAAGGGGGACGAGCAGTACTTC
TRBV2	once	TRBJ1-1	.	CASNSNLNTEAFF	TGTGCCAGCAACAGCAACTTGAACACTGAAGCTTTCTTT
TRBV3-1/TRBV3-2	.	TRBJ1-5	TRBD1	CASSPDRAYQPQHF	TGTGCCAGCAGCCCGGACAGGGCCTATCAGCCCCAGCATTTT
TRBV5-1	.	TRBJ1-1	.	CASSTGQKNTEAFF	TGCGCCAGCAGCACTGGACAGAAGAACACTGAAGCTTTCTTT
TRBV2	.	TRBJ2-7	.	CASSEWDGSYEQYF	TGTGCCAGCAGTGAATGGGACGGATCCTACGAGCAGTACTTC
TRBV6-5	few	TRBJ1-6	TRBD1	CATQTGAVEALHF	TGTGCCACCCAGACAGGGGCGGTAGAAGCCCTCCACTTT
TRBV6-5	.	TRBJ1-1	.	CASSYRGLRSTEAFF	TGTGCCAGCAGTTATCGGGGGCTAAGGAGCACTGAAGCTTTCTTT
TRBV18	once	TRBJ1-5	.	CASSPPSGALNQPQHF	TGTGCCAGCTCACCACCCTCGGGGGCTCTCAATCAGCCCCAGCATTTT
TRBV7-8	.	TRBJ2-1	.	CASSLVGQQFAHEQFF	TGTGCCAGCAGCTTAGTCGGACAACAATTTGCCCATGAGCAGTTCTTC
TRBV9	.	TRBJ1-2	.	CASSVGAEGGYTF	TGTGCCAGCAGCGTAGGGGCGGAGGGAGGCTACACCTTC
TRBV5-6	.	TRBJ1-5	.	CASSSFGQPQHF	TGTGCCAGCAGCTCTTTCGGACAGCCCCAGCATTTT
TRBV5-6	.	TRBJ1-3	.	CASSLDFSGNTIYF	TGTGCCAGCAGCTTGGACTTCTCTGGAAACACCATATATTTT
TRBV27	.	TRBJ2-1	.	CASSLLGWGVSYNEQFF	TGTGCCAGCAGTCTACTAGGGTGGGGGGTCTCCTACAATGAGCAGTTCTTC
TRBV7-3	.	TRBJ2-6	TRBD1	CASSWTGDSSGANVLTF	TGTGCCAGCAGCTGGACAGGGGATAGCTCTGGGGCCAACGTCCTGACTTTC
TRBV7-6	.	TRBJ2-3	TRBD2	CASSPSGGESDTQYF	TGTGCCAGCAGTCCTAGCGGGGGGGAATCAGATACGCAGTATTTT
TRBV7-2	.	TRBJ1-2	TRBD1	CASSPRTGRSGYTF	TGTGCCAGCAGCCCCCGGACAGGGAGGTCGGGCTACACCTTC
TRBV19	.	TRBJ1-2	.	CASTPGLSDYGYTF	TGTGCCAGTACGCCGGGTCTCTCCGACTATGGCTACACCTTC
TRBV4-2	.	TRBJ2-2	.	CASSQVSGGASLLNTGELFF	TGTGCCAGCAGCCAAGTTTCCGGGGGAGCTTCTTTGCTGAACACCGGGGAGCTGTTTTTT
TRBV5-1	.	TRBJ1-1	TRBD1	CASSRLGGPNLGGLAFF	TGCGCCAGCAGCCGCCTCGGTGGGCCTAATCTAGGGGGCTTAGCTTTCTTT
TRBV7-2	.	TRBJ2-3	.	CASSLLAGTVTDTQYF	TGTGCCAGCAGTTTACTGGCTGGGACGGTCACAGATACGCAGTATTTT
TRBV4-1	once	TRBJ2-2	.	CASSQGSLGRNTGELFF	TGCGCCAGCAGCCAAGGTTCTCTCGGGCGGAACACCGGGGAGCTGTTTTTT
TRBV10-3	.	TRBJ1-1	.	CAISESYTVMNTEAFF	TGTGCCATCAGTGAGTCTTATACAGTCATGAACACTGAAGCTTTCTTT